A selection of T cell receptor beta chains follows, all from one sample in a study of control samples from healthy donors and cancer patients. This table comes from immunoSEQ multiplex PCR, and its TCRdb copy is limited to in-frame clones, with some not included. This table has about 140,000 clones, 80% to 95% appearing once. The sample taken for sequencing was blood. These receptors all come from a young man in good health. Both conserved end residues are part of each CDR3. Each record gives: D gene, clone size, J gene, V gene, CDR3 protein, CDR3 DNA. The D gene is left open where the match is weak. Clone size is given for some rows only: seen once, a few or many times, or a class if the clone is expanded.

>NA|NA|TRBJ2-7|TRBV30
CAWSRSNGAYEQYF
TGTGCCTGGAGTAGGTCTAACGGGGCCTACGAGCAGTACTTC
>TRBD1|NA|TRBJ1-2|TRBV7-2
CASSSRTGRNGYTF
TGTGCCAGCAGCTCACGGACAGGGCGGAATGGCTACACCTTC
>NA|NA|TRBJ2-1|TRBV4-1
CASSQLSYEQFF
TGCGCCAGCAGCCAACTTAGCTATGAGCAGTTCTTC
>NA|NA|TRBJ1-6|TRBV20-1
CSASYGDGSPLHF
TGCAGTGCTAGTTACGGGGACGGTTCACCCCTCCACTTT
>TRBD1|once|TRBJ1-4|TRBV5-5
CASSLLGTGEVLKLFF
TGTGCCAGCAGCTTGCTAGGGACAGGGGAAGTTCTAAAACTGTTTTTT
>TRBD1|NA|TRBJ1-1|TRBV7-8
CASSLKGSGQGSTEAFF
TGTGCCAGCAGCTTAAAGGGTTCTGGACAGGGTAGTACTGAAGCTTTCTTT
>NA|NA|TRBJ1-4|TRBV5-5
CASSQGWSKNTTNEKLFF
TGTGCCAGCAGCCAGGGTTGGTCGAAGAACACAACTAATGAAAAACTGTTTTTT
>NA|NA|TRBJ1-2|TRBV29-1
CSVGKEPYNGYTF
TGCAGCGTTGGAAAGGAGCCGTACAATGGCTACACCTTC
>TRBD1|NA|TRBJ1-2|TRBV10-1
CASGQGDNYGYTF
TGCGCCAGCGGACAGGGAGACAACTATGGCTACACCTTC
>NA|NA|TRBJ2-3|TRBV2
CAILRQLARTDTQYF
TGTGCCATCCTCCGGCAGTTAGCCCGCACAGATACGCAGTATTTT
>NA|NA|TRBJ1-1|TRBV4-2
CASSQARGFEAFF
TGTGCCAGCAGCCAAGCCAGGGGTTTCGAAGCTTTCTTT
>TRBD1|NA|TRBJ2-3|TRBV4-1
CASSQDRGTGFVSDTQYF
TGCGCCAGCAGCCAAGATCGGGGGACAGGGTTCGTCTCAGATACGCAGTATTTT
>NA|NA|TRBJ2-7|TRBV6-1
CASSERLGTYEQYF
TGTGCCAGCAGTGAACGACTAGGTACATACGAGCAGTACTTC
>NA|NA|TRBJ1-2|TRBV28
CASTKSSNYGYTF
TGTGCCAGCACCAAGAGTTCTAACTATGGCTACACCTTC
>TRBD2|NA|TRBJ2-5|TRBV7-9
CASSPPGLAGGETQYF
TGTGCCAGCAGCCCCCCGGGACTAGCGGGTGGGGAGACCCAGTACTTC
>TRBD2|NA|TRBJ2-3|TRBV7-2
CASSLRLAGGPVWYF
TGTGCCAGCAGCCTACGACTAGCGGGAGGGCCAGTTTGGTATTTT
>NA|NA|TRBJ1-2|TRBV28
CASSFRNLGGYTF
TGTGCCAGCAGTTTCAGGAATCTAGGTGGCTACACCTTC
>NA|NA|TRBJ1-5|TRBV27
CASSFAGSGNQPQHF
TGTGCCAGCAGTTTCGCGGGCTCGGGCAATCAGCCCCAGCATTTT
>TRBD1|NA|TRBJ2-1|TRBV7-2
CASSLEGTGGEQFF
TGTGCCAGCAGCTTAGAGGGGACAGGGGGTGAGCAGTTCTTC
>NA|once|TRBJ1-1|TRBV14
CASSTLEGVTEAFF
TGTGCCAGCAGCACCCTCGAGGGGGTGACTGAAGCTTTCTTT
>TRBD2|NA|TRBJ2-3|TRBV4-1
CASSQDYWAGGPIGIDTQYF
TGCGCCAGCAGCCAAGATTATTGGGCGGGAGGGCCGATTGGGATAGATACGCAGTATTTT
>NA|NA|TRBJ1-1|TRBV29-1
CSVSKGGGNTEAFF
TGCAGCGTGTCAAAGGGGGGGGGTAACACTGAAGCTTTCTTT
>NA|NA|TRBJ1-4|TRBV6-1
CASSEGVGEKLFF
TGTGCCAGCAGTGAAGGGGTGGGGGAAAAACTGTTTTTT
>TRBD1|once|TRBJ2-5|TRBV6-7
CASSYSSNRGRRETQYF
TGTGCCAGCAGTTACTCGTCCAACAGGGGGAGGAGGGAGACCCAGTACTTC
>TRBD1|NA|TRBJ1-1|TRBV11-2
CASSLVFSRGTEAFF
TGTGCCAGCAGCTTAGTCTTCAGCAGGGGGACTGAAGCTTTCTTT
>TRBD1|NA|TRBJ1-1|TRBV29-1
CSGRQGNTEAFF
TGCAGCGGCCGACAGGGGAACACTGAAGCTTTCTTT
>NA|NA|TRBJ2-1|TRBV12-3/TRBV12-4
CASSPLSEQFF
TGTGCCAGCAGTCCCCTAAGTGAGCAGTTCTTC
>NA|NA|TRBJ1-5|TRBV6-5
CASSYSGNSNQPQHF
TGTGCCAGCAGTTACTCGGGAAATAGCAATCAGCCCCAGCATTTT
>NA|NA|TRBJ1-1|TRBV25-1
CASSNSGVSGTEAFF
TGTGCCAGCAGTAACTCAGGGGTCAGCGGCACTGAAGCTTTCTTT
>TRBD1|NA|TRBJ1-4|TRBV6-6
CASSRQQGSEKLFF
TGTGCCAGCAGTCGCCAACAGGGGTCTGAAAAACTGTTTTTT
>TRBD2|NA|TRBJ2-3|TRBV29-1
CSVEGTSGSTDTQYF
TGCAGCGTTGAAGGGACTAGCGGGAGCACAGATACGCAGTATTTT
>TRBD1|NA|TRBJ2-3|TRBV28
CASSEGQGDTDTQYF
TGTGCCAGCAGCGAGGGACAGGGGGACACAGATACGCAGTATTTT
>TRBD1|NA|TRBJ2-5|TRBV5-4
CASSLGGRETQYF
TGTGCCAGCAGCTTAGGGGGCAGGGAGACCCAGTACTTC
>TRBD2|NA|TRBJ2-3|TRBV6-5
CASSTIAGGVTQYF
TGTGCCAGCAGTACGATAGCGGGAGGGGTTACGCAGTATTTT
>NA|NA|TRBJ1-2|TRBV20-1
CSPMVNYGYTF
TGCAGTCCCATGGTTAACTATGGCTACACCTTC
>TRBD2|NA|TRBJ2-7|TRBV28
CASSLGVAGPYEQYF
TGTGCCAGCAGCCTGGGGGTAGCGGGACCCTACGAGCAGTACTTC
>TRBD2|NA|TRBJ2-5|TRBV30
CTLAGGPQETQYF
TGTACATTGGCGGGAGGGCCCCAAGAGACCCAGTACTTC
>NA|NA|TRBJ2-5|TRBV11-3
CASSLGTTDQETQYF
TGTGCCAGCAGCTTAGGAACGACAGATCAAGAGACCCAGTACTTC
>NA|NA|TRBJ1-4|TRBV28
CASSLAVAGEKLFF
TGTGCCAGCAGTTTAGCCGTGGCGGGTGAAAAACTGTTTTTT
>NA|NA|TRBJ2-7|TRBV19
CASGSLVEQYF
TGTGCCAGCGGGAGTTTGGTCGAGCAGTACTTC
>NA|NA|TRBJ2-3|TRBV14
CASSRLQASFTDTQYF
TGTGCCAGCAGCCGCTTGCAAGCATCCTTCACAGATACGCAGTATTTT
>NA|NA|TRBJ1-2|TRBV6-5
CASSRDGTNYGYTF
TGTGCCAGCAGCCGGGACGGAACTAACTATGGCTACACCTTC
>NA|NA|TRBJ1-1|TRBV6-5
CASSSGQGDTEAFF
TGTGCCAGCAGTTCTGGACAAGGGGACACTGAAGCTTTCTTT
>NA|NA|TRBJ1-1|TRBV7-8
CASSLDPQGYTEAFF
TGTGCCAGCAGCTTAGATCCTCAGGGATACACTGAAGCTTTCTTT
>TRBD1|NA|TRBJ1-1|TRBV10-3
CATRQGELNTEAFF
TGTGCCACGAGACAGGGGGAGCTGAACACTGAAGCTTTCTTT
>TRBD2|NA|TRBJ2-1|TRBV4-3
CASSQDPGGPNEQFF
TGCGCCAGCAGCCAAGACCCGGGAGGGCCGAATGAGCAGTTCTTC
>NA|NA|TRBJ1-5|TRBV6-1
CASSEVADSNQPQHF
TGTGCCAGCAGTGAAGTGGCAGATAGCAATCAGCCCCAGCATTTT
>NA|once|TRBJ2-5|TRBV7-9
CASSLLVLAAGATSETQYF
TGTGCCAGCAGCTTATTGGTTTTAGCGGCAGGGGCAACATCGGAGACCCAGTACTTC
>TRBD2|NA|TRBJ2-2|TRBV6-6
CASSLLGTSGNTGELFF
TGTGCCAGCAGTCTCCTTGGGACTAGCGGTAACACCGGGGAGCTGTTTTTT
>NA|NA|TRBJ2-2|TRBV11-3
CASSPQTANTGELFF
TGTGCCAGCAGCCCGCAGACAGCGAACACCGGGGAGCTGTTTTTT
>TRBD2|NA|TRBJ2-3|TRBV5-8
CASSSSGTSGRTPTDTQYF
TGTGCCAGCAGCTCCTCGGGGACTAGCGGGAGAACCCCCACAGATACGCAGTATTTT
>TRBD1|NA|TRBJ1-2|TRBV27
CASSFSRPGQRLGGYTF
TGTGCCAGCAGTTTCTCTCGACCGGGACAGCGACTTGGGGGCTACACCTTC